This TCR beta chain was found in a study of T cell repertoires in cytomegalovirus infection. Study-level information: HLA-B-restricted CMV epitopes that are well studied were used alongside recently identified HLA-C-restricted ones. Through public TCR beta signatures, both CMV infection and matching HLA type were indicated.

On this clonotype: Its antigen is undetermined.

TCRdb independently ran MiXCR on the reads; one entry per CDR3 protein. The data hold around 750,000 distinct CDR3 sequences, with 30% to 35% observed a single time. Study-level results: The cumulative frequency of public TCR beta families identified carriers of CMV plus the relevant HLA. Clonotype analysis showed dominance of the ex vivo response by HLA-C-restricted CMV-specific TCR beta clonotypes.

Between the trimmed V and J ends, which lost 5 bases and 3 bases, there was a span of 14 bases. Germline loops: CDR1 SGHAT, CDR2 FQDESV (reference sequence). CDR3 length: 16 residues. The source material was cultured CD8+ T cells from PBMCs, sampled from culture after CMV antigen stimulation. The chain uses TRBV11-1 and TRBJ1-6; D is uncertain. The sequence was obtained from a human donor in good health (CMV status not recorded). Some clones in this sample may be carry-over from other donors' samples. CDR3 in amino acids: CASSHRSGVYNSPLHF. In DNA form, the CDR3 reads TGTGCCAGCAGCCATCGGAGCGGGGTCTATAATTCACCCCTCCACTTT.